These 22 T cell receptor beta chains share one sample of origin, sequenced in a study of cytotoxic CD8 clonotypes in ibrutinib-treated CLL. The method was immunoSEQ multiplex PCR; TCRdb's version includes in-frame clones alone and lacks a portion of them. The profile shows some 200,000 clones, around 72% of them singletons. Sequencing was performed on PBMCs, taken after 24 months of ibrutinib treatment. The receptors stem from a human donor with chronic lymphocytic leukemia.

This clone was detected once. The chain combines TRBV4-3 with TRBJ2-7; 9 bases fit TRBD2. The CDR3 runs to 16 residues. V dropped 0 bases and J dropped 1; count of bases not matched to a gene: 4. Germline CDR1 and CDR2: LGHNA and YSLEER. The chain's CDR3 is CASSQDLLAGSYEQYF. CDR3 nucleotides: TGCGCCAGCAGCCAAGATCTTCTAGCGGGGTCCTACGAGCAGTACTTC.

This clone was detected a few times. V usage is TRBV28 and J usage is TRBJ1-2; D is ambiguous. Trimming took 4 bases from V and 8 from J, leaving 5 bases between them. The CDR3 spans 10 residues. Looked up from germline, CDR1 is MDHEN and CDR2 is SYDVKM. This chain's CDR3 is CASSSPGYTF. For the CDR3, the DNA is TGTGCCAGCAGTTCTCCCGGCTACACCTTC.

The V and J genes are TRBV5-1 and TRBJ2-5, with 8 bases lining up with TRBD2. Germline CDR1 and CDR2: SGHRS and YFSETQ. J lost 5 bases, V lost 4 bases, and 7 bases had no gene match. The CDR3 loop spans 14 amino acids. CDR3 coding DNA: TGCGCCAGCAGCCCGACTAGCGTTGGGGAGACCCAGTACTTC. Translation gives CASSPTSVGETQYF.

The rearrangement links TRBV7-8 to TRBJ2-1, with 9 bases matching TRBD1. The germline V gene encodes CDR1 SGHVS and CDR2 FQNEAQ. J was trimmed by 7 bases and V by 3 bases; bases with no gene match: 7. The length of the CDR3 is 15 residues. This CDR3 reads CASSFTGGAGNEQFF. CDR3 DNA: TGTGCCAGCAGCTTTACAGGGGGCGCAGGAAATGAGCAGTTCTTC.

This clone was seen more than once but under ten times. The CDR3 here is CASSPLIPSGANVLTF. The CDR3 nucleotides read TGTGCCAGCTCACCTCTCATCCCCTCTGGGGCCAACGTCCTGACTTTC. V gene TRBV18 combines with J gene TRBJ2-6; D gene uncertain. Trimming pared 3 bases from V and 0 bases from J, leaving 9 bases between. CDR1 and CDR2 from the germline V gene are KGHSH and LQKENI. The CDR3 extends over 16 amino acids.

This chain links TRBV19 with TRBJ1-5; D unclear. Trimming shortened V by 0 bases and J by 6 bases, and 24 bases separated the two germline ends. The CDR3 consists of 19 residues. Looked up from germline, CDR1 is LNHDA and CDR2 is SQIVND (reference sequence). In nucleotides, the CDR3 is TGTGCCAGTAGTATAGATCTATTTGACCGCCGGCGTGTGCTTCAGCCCCAGCATTTT. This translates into CASSIDLFDRRRVLQPQHF.

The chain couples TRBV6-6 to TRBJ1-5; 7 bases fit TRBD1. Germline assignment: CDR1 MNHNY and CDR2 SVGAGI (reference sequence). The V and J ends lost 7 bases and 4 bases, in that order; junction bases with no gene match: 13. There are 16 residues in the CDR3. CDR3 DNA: TGTGCCAGCAAACTGGGTGGCGGGACAGCGAATCAGCCCCAGCATTTT. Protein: CASKLGGGTANQPQHF.

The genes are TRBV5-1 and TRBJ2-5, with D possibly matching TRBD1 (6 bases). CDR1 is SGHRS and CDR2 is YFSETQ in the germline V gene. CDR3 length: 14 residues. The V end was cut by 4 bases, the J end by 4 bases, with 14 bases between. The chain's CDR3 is CASSESRRGETQYF. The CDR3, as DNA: TGCGCCAGCAGCGAAAGCCGCAGGGGAGAGACCCAGTACTTC.

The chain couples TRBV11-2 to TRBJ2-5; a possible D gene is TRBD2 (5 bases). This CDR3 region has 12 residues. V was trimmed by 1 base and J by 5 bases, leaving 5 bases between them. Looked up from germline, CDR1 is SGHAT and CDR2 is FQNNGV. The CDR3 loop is CASSLVAETQYF. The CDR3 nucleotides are TGTGCCAGCAGCTTAGTAGCGGAGACCCAGTACTTC. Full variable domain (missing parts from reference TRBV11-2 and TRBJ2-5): EAGVAQSPRYKIIEKRQSVAFWCNPISGHATLYWYQQILGQGPKLLIQFQNNGVVDDSQLPKDRFSAERLKGVDSTLKIQPAKLEDSAVYLCASSLVAETQYFGPGTRLLVL.

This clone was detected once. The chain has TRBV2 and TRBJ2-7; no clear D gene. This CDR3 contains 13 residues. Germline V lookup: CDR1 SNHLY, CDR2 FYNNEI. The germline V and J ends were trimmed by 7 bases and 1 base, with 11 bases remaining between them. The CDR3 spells CASTWRESYEQYF. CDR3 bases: TGTGCCAGCACATGGCGTGAGTCCTACGAGCAGTACTTC.

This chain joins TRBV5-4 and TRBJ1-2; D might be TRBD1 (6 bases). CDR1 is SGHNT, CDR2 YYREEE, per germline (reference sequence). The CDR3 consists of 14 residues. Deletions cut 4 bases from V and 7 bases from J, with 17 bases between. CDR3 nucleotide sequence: TGTGCCAGCAGCCTTCAACAGGGTCCTATTGGCTACACCTTC. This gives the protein CASSLQQGPIGYTF. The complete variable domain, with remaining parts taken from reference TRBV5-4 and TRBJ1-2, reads ETGVTQSPTHLIKTRGQQVTLRCSSQSGHNTVSWYQQALGQGPQFIFQYYREEENGRGNFPPRFSGLQFPNYSSELNVNALELDDSALYLCASSLQQGPIGYTFGSGTRLTVV.

CDR3: CASGGPSGANVLTF. CDR3 nucleotide sequence: TGCGCCAGCGGGGGGCCATCAGGGGCCAACGTCCTGACTTTC. The chain recombines TRBV5-1 with TRBJ2-6, with D perhaps being TRBD1 or TRBD2 (6 bases each). Germline lookup yields CDR1 SGHRS and CDR2 YFSETQ. Trimming cost V 7 bases and J 4 bases, with 12 bases left between them. The CDR3 runs 14 residues.

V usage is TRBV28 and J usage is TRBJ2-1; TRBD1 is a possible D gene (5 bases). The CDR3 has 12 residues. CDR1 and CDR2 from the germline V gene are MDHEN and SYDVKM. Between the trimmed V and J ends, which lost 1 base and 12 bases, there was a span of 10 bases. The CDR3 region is CASSLLGVGQFF. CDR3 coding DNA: TGTGCCAGCAGTTTATTAGGGGTAGGGCAGTTCTTC.

The CDR3: CASSFADGHPFTDTQYF. In DNA form, the CDR3 reads TGTGCCAGCAGCTTCGCAGACGGACACCCATTCACAGATACGCAGTATTTT. The gene calls are TRBV11-2 and TRBJ2-3; tentative D call: TRBD1 (5 bases). The CDR3 sequence is 17 residues long. The V and J ends lost 3 bases and 2 bases respectively, with 18 bases between them. The germline V gene encodes CDR1 SGHAT and CDR2 FQNNGV.

The chain's CDR3 is CASRSSGSYEQYF. CDR3 DNA: TGCGCCAGCAGGTCTAGCGGGAGCTACGAGCAGTACTTC. The chain uses TRBV5-1 and TRBJ2-7; the match to TRBD2 covers 10 bases. The CDR3 is 13 amino acids. In germline, CDR1 is SGHRS, CDR2 YFSETQ. The V gene end was trimmed by 5 bases and the J gene end by 3 bases; junction bases not matched to a gene: 2.

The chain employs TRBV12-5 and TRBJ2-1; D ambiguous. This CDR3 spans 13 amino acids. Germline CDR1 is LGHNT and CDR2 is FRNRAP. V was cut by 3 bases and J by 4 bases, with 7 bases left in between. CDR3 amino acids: CASGFRGYNEQFF. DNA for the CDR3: TGTGCTAGTGGTTTCCGAGGTTACAATGAGCAGTTCTTC. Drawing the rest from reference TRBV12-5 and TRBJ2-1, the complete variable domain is DARVTQTPRHKVTEMGQEVTMRCQPILGHNTVFWYRQTMMQGLELLAYFRNRAPLDDSGMPKDRFSAEMPDATLATLKIQPSEPRDSAVYFCASGFRGYNEQFFGPGTRLTVL.

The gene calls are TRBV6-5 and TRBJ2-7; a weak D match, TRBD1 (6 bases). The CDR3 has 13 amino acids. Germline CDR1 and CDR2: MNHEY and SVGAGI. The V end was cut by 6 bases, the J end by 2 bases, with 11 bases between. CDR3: CASSDRTAYEQYF. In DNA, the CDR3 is TGTGCCAGCAGCGACCGGACAGCCTACGAGCAGTACTTC.

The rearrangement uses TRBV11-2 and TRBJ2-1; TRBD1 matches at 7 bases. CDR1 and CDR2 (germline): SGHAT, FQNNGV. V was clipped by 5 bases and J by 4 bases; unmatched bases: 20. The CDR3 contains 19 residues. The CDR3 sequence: CASSHSFSGTDRRYNEQFF. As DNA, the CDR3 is TGTGCCAGCAGCCACAGCTTTTCCGGTACGGACAGGCGATACAATGAGCAGTTCTTC.

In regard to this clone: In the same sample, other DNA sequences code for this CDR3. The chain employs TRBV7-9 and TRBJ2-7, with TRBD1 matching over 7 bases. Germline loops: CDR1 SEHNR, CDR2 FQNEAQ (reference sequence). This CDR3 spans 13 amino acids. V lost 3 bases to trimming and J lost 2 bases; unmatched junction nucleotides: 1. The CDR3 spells CASSLGTAYEQYF. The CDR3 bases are TGTGCCAGCAGCTTGGGGACAGCCTACGAGCAGTACTTC. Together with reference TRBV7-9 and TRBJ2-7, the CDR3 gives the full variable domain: DTGVSQNPRHKITKRGQNVTFRCDPISEHNRLYWYRQTLGQGPEFLTYFQNEAQLEKSRLLSDRFSAERPKGSFSTLEIQRTEQGDSAMYLCASSLGTAYEQYFGPGTRLTVT.

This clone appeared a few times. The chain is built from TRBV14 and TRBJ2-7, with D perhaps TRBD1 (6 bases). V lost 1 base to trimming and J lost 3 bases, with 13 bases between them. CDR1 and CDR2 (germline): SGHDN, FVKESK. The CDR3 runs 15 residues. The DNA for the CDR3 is TGTGCCAGCAGCCAAGGTTCAGGGGTAAGCTACGAGCAGTACTTC. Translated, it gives CASSQGSGVSYEQYF.

CDR3 loop: CASSLEIEDEQYF. Here the CDR3 DNA reads TGTGCCAGCAGCTTAGAGATCGAGGACGAGCAGTACTTC. The chain uses TRBV7-2 and TRBJ2-7; D is undetermined. V was pared by 1 base and J by 5 bases, with 9 bases between. Germline-derived CDR1 and CDR2 are SGHTA and FQGNSA. This CDR3 has 13 amino acids. Combining the CDR3 with reference TRBV7-2 and TRBJ2-7 gives the whole variable domain GAGVSQSPSNKVTEKGKDVELRCDPISGHTALYWYRQSLGQGLEFLIYFQGNSAPDKSGLPSDRFSAERTGGSVSTLTIQRTQQEDSAVYLCASSLEIEDEQYFGPGTRLTVT.

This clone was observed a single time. For the CDR3, the DNA is TGCGCCAGCAGCCAAGACAGGGTTCTATCGCGGACTGAAGCTTTCTTT. This translates into CASSQDRVLSRTEAFF. The V and J genes are TRBV4-1 and TRBJ1-1; possibly TRBD1 for D (5 bases). The ends were cut back, 0 bases at V and 5 bases at J, with 16 bases in the middle. The CDR3 extends over 16 amino acids. The germline V gene has CDR1 MGHRA and CDR2 YSYEKL.